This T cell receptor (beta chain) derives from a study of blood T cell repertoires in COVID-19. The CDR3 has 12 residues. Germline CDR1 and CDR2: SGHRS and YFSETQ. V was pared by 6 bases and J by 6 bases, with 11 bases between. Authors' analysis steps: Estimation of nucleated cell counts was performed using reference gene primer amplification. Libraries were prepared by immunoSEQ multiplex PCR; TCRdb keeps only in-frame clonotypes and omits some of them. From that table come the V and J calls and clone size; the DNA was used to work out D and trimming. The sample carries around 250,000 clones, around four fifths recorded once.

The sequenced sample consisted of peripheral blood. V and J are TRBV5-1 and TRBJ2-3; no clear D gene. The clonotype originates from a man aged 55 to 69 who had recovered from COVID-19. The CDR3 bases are TGCGCCAGCACAAGATCGAGGGATACGCAGTATTTT. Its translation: CASTRSRDTQYF.